This is a list of T cell receptor beta chains from one sample in a study of CD8+CD57+ T cells in acquired aplastic anemia. TCRdb re-called the reads through MiXCR, storing one row per CDR3 protein. The sample yields tens of thousands of distinct CDR3 sequences, about 70% seen once. Input material: sorted CD4+, CD8+, or CD8+CD57+ T cells (not recorded which) from PBMCs. The receptors here all came from a human donor with aplastic anemia. Both conserved end residues are part of each CDR3. D genes are given only for firm matches. Not every row has a clone size; where given, it reads once, few, many or a size class.

D,J,size,V,length,DNA,CDR3
.,TRBJ2-4,.,TRBV20-1,11,TGCAGTGGGGTAACCAAAAACATTCAGTACTTC,CSGVTKNIQYF
.,TRBJ1-1,.,TRBV20-1,13,TGCAGTGCTATACAAGACACCTACACTGAAGCTTTCTTT,CSAIQDTYTEAFF
.,TRBJ2-7,once,TRBV20-1,12,TGCAGTGCTAGAGGGCAGTCCTACGAGCAGTACTTC,CSARGQSYEQYF
.,TRBJ1-2,.,TRBV12-3/TRBV12-4,14,TGTGCCAGCAGTCCATGGACAACTGAGTATGGCTACACCTTC,CASSPWTTEYGYTF
TRBD2,TRBJ2-7,.,TRBV20-1,13,TGCAGTGCTAGTATCCTAGCGGGGGCCGAGCAGTACTTC,CSASILAGAEQYF
TRBD1,TRBJ2-7,.,TRBV20-1,12,TGCAGTGCAACCGGGACAGCCCTCGAGCAGTACTTC,CSATGTALEQYF
TRBD1,TRBJ2-1,.,TRBV11-1,15,TGTGCCAGCAGCCCCATGGACAGGGGCTACAATGAGCAGTTCTTC,CASSPMDRGYNEQFF
.,TRBJ1-3,.,TRBV15,14,TGTGCCACCAGCAAAGTAGGTCGTGGAAACACCATATATTTT,CATSKVGRGNTIYF
TRBD2,TRBJ2-7,.,TRBV19,15,TGTGCCAGTAGTTCACTAGCGGGAGGGGACAACGAGCAGTACTTC,CASSSLAGGDNEQYF
.,TRBJ1-3,few,TRBV3-1,15,TGTGCCAGCAGCCCCGGGCGGAACTCTGGAAACACCATATATTTT,CASSPGRNSGNTIYF